The 14 T cell receptor beta chains reported below all come from one sample, sequenced in a study of CD8 T cells in ankylosing spondylitis. The study, taken as a whole, reports: About 8 highly homologous variants made up a TCR beta motif that seemed to typify ankylosing spondylitis blood.

MiXCR, applied by TCRdb to the 5' RACE reads, yields one record per CDR3 protein. The sample consists of around 480,000 distinct CDR3 sequences, about 15% of them appearing once. These receptors lack a known antigen. The sequencing sample was made of blood, either unsorted or a sorted T cell fraction (not recorded which). The origin of the receptors is a male donor with ankylosing spondylitis.

The sample holds a few counts of this clonotype. This chain uses TRBV20-1 with TRBJ1-3; tentatively, D is TRBD1 (5 bases). Per germline, CDR1 DFQATT and CDR2 SNEGSKA (reference sequence). This CDR3 is built from 14 residues. Trimming pared 6 bases from V and 0 bases from J, leaving 12 bases between. This CDR3 is CSAPDSLSGNTIYF. The CDR3 nucleotides are TGCAGTGCACCCGACAGTCTCTCTGGAAACACCATATATTTT.

About this clonotype itself: At one of its ends the junction is not consistent with the germline gene, which may arise from a read error. The chain recombines TRBV6-6 with TRBJ1-3, with no clear D. Germline V gives CDR1 MNHNY, CDR2 SVGAGI (reference sequence). The CDR3 has 13 amino acids. As DNA, the CDR3 is TGTGCCAGCAGTCTAAGCTCTGGAAACACCATACATTTT. Protein: CASSLSSGNTIHF.

This clonotype was counted only a few times. This rearrangement joins TRBV10-3 to TRBJ2-7; 12 positions match TRBD2. Germline lookup yields CDR1 ENHRY and CDR2 SYGVKD. The CDR3 has 15 residues. Trimming cost V 3 bases and J 3 bases; bases outside gene matches: 3. CDR3 sequence (DNA): TGTGCCATCAGTGATACTAGCGGGGGGAACTACGAGCAGTACTTC. Its translation: CAISDTSGGNYEQYF.

This clonotype has only a few counts. The chain carries TRBV12-3 or TRBV12-4 and TRBJ2-7; D not resolved. Trimming left V 3 bases short and J 5 bases short, with 17 bases between. The CDR3 has 15 amino acids. The CDR3 region has the DNA TGTGCCAGCAGTTTCTCCGGACGGGTCTGGGACGAGCAGTACTTC. Translating gives CASSFSGRVWDEQYF.

This clonotype was picked up a small number of times. The V gene is TRBV5-1, the J gene TRBJ1-4; maybe TRBD1 (5 bases). Trimming took 5 bases from V and 3 from J, leaving 11 bases between them. Germline V gene data show CDR1 as SGHRS and CDR2 as YFSETQ. The CDR3 runs 14 residues. The CDR3 loop is CASSRDGPNEKLFF. DNA of the CDR3: TGCGCCAGCAGTCGGGACGGCCCTAATGAAAAACTGTTTTTT. Combining the CDR3 with reference TRBV5-1 and TRBJ1-4 gives the whole variable domain KAGVTQTPRYLIKTRGQQVTLSCSPISGHRSVSWYQQTPGQGLQFLFEYFSETQRNKGNFPGRFSGRQFSNSRSEMNVSTLELGDSALYLCASSRDGPNEKLFFGSGTQLSVL.

This clonotype was seen at least ten times. The chain couples TRBV12-3 or TRBV12-4 to TRBJ2-7, with D possibly called TRBD1 or TRBD2 (6 bases each). V lost 5 bases and J 5 bases, leaving 16 bases between the germline ends. The length of the CDR3 is 14 residues. The CDR3 coding sequence is TGTGCCAGCAGTAGACAGGTGGGCGGGAACGAGCAGTACTTC. It translates to CASSRQVGGNEQYF.

J is TRBJ2-3 and V is TRBV12-3 or TRBV12-4; the D gene is possibly TRBD2 (7 bases). Trimming stripped 8 bases from V and 10 bases from J, with 19 bases between. The CDR3 totals 13 residues. CDR3 sequence (DNA): TGTGCCAGCGGATGGGGGGGGGGCCTGGCGCAGTATTTT. It translates to CASGWGGGLAQYF.

The V and J genes are TRBV2 and TRBJ1-5, with a tentative D call TRBD1 (5 bases). Deletions cut 6 bases from V and 0 bases from J, with 12 bases between. The germline CDR1 and CDR2 sequences are SNHLY and FYNNEI. The CDR3 is 15 amino acids. DNA of the CDR3: TGTGCCAGCAGATTGCGACAGTATAGCAATCAGCCCCAGCATTTT. Protein sequence: CASRLRQYSNQPQHF.

There are a few counts of this clonotype. This chain uses TRBV11-2 with TRBJ2-1; tentatively, D is TRBD2 (6 bases). V lost 2 bases to trimming and J lost 3 bases, with 20 bases between them. This CDR3 comprises 18 residues. The germline CDR1 and CDR2 sequences are SGHAT and FQNNGV. The chain's CDR3 is CASSLLGGRRANYNEQFF. Here the CDR3 DNA reads TGTGCCAGCAGCTTATTGGGGGGACGGAGGGCGAACTACAATGAGCAGTTCTTC.

The chain is built from TRBV3-1 and TRBJ2-6; 10 bases agree with TRBD1. Trimming at V came to 4 bases and at J to 1 base, leaving 4 bases not matched to a gene. CDR3 length: 17 residues. Germline V lookup: CDR1 LGHDT, CDR2 YNNKEL (reference sequence). In nucleotides, the CDR3 is TGTGCCAGCAGCCTGGGACAGGGGTCGTCTGGGGCCAACGTCCTGACTTTC. It yields the protein CASSLGQGSSGANVLTF.

V gene TRBV2 combines with J gene TRBJ2-5, with 7 bases aligning to TRBD2. Germline-derived CDR1 and CDR2 are SNHLY and FYNNEI. The CDR3 covers 13 residues. V was clipped by 3 bases and J by 12 bases; unmatched bases: 10. CDR3 loop: CASSDYQGGQEYF. CDR3 bases: TGTGCCAGCAGTGACTACCAGGGAGGGCAGGAGTACTTC.

The chain uses TRBV11-2 and TRBJ1-3; unclear D gene. The CDR3 extends over 15 amino acids. From germline, CDR1 is SGHAT and CDR2 FQNNGV. V gave up 2 bases and J gave up 0 bases, with 8 bases separating them. The CDR3 DNA follows: TGTGCCAGCAGCTTACTGGCGAGCTCTGGAAACACCATATATTTT. Encoded protein: CASSLLASSGNTIYF.

This clonotype has just a few counts. The chain couples TRBV11-2 to TRBJ2-7; D unclear. Germline V gene data show CDR1 as SGHAT and CDR2 as FQNNGV. Trimming took 2 bases from V and 2 from J, leaving 10 bases between them. The CDR3 is 14 residues long. The CDR3 nucleotides read TGTGCCAGCAGCTTAAGGCAGGCCGCCTACGAGCAGTACTTC. Its protein is CASSLRQAAYEQYF.

The chain links TRBV9 to TRBJ2-2, with 10 bases lining up with TRBD2. In germline, CDR1 is SGDLS, CDR2 YYNGEE. There are 16 residues in the CDR3. V lost 0 bases to trimming and J lost 4 bases; unmatched junction nucleotides: 3. CDR3: CASSVGTSGTTGELFF. CDR3 sequence (DNA): TGTGCCAGCAGCGTAGGTACTAGCGGGACCACCGGGGAGCTGTTTTTT.